The following is a T cell receptor beta chain sequence with its context. Its specificity is unknown. These data are taken from a study of cytomegalovirus exposure and HLA in healthy donors. Study context: Tens of millions of unique TCRs from HLA-typed donors were held in an early release of data. Whole-study results and caveats: At a 0.05 false discovery rate, a later analysis found some 18,000 TCR beta sequences to be associated with HLA alleles.

Germline-derived CDR1 and CDR2 are MNHEY and SMNVEV (reference sequence). This CDR3 comprises 15 residues. Trimming removed 1 base from V and 4 bases from J, with 13 bases in between. Healthy bone marrow donors made up the donor group. The PCR employed 60 Vbeta primers together with 13 Jbeta primers. Some clones are missing from TCRdb's copy, which holds only in-frame ones; the method was immunoSEQ multiplex PCR. The sample consists of roughly 150,000 clones, roughly 88% of them appearing once. This sequence joins TRBV27 and TRBJ1-2; TRBD1 might be the D (5 bases). Sequencing was done on a sample of PBMCs. The receptor's source is a woman under 30 in good health and CMV-seronegative. This CDR3 is CASSLWEAGPYGYTF. The DNA for the CDR3 is TGTGCCAGCAGTTTATGGGAGGCAGGGCCCTATGGCTACACCTTC.